These 30 T cell receptor beta chains originate from one sample sequenced in a study of T cells and copy number aberrations in small-cell lung cancer. Sequencing was performed with immunoSEQ multiplex PCR; in TCRdb, only in-frame clones are kept and a portion is missing. The sample carries approximately 6,600 clones, approximately 76% recorded once. Sequencing input: normal tissue next to the tumor. All receptors come from a woman in her 70s with small cell lung cancer. Some clones in this sample may be carry-over from other donors' samples.

The J gene is TRBJ2-4, the V gene TRBV10-1, with 7 bases lining up with TRBD1. CDR3 size: 17 residues. CDR1 is WNHNN and CDR2 is SYGVQD in the germline V gene (reference sequence). V shed 2 bases, J shed 0 bases, and the junction held 7 bases outside the gene matches. The CDR3 DNA sequence: TGCGCCAGCAGTGAGCCTACCAACAGGGGAGCCAAAAACATTCAGTACTTC. This encodes CASSEPTNRGAKNIQYF.

The chain joins TRBV2 to TRBJ2-3; the D call may be TRBD1 or TRBD2 (7 bases each). The CDR3 length is 13 residues. Germline V gives CDR1 SNHLY, CDR2 FYNNEI. Trimming took off 8 bases at V and 5 bases at J, with 14 bases between the two ends. The CDR3 nucleotides are TGTGCCAGCTTAACAGGGGAGGGAGATACGCAGTATTTT. Translated: CASLTGEGDTQYF.

On this clone: At one boundary the junction diverges from the germline segment, which might be a read error. The chain recombines TRBV5-1 with TRBJ1-4, with 9 bases fitting TRBD1. The CDR3 totals 14 residues. The germline V gene has CDR1 SGHRS and CDR2 YFSETQ. The CDR3 protein is CASSLDRGNEKLFF. In DNA, the CDR3 is TGCGCCAGCAGTTTGGACAGGGGTAATGAAAAACTGTTTTTT. The variable domain in full, with the rest retrieved from reference TRBV5-1 and TRBJ1-4, is KAGVTQTPRYLIKTRGQQVTLSCSPISGHRSVSWYQQTPGQGLQFLFEYFSETQRNKGNFPGRFSGRQFSNSRSEMNVSTLELGDSALYLCASSLDRGNEKLFFGSGTQLSVL.

This clone was recorded only once. The gene calls are TRBV29-1 and TRBJ2-5, with a weak D call TRBD1 (7 bases). The ends were cut back, 8 bases at V and 7 bases at J, with 23 bases in the middle. The CDR3 runs 14 residues. Germline V gives CDR1 SQVTM, CDR2 ANQGSEA. The chain's CDR3 is CSTGGQSYLGTQYF. CDR3 nucleotide sequence: TGCAGCACCGGGGGACAGAGCTACCTCGGGACCCAGTACTTC.

The V and J genes are TRBV28 and TRBJ2-7, with a tentative D call TRBD1 (5 bases). CDR1 MDHEN and CDR2 SYDVKM come from the germline V gene. Trimming stripped 4 bases from V and 5 bases from J, with 9 bases between. CDR3 length: 12 residues. The CDR3: CASSSGIHEQYF. In DNA, the CDR3 is TGTGCCAGCAGTTCAGGGATCCACGAGCAGTACTTC.

Details on this clone: Other DNA variants within this sample encode the same CDR3. The rearrangement links TRBV5-1 to TRBJ2-2, with no clear D. Germline CDR1 reads SGHRS; CDR2 reads YFSETQ. The CDR3 spans 17 residues. V was cut by 3 bases and J by 0 bases, with 15 bases left in between. This chain's CDR3 is CASSSHVGGTNTGELFF. The CDR3 DNA reads TGCGCCAGCAGCTCCCACGTGGGCGGAACGAACACCGGGGAGCTGTTTTTT.

The rearrangement uses TRBV7-9 and TRBJ2-3; unclear D gene. From germline, CDR1 is SEHNR and CDR2 FQNEAQ (reference sequence). V lost 5 bases to trimming and J lost 1 base, with 13 bases between them. The CDR3 length is 15 residues. The CDR3 loop reads CASSVLGSRTDTQYF. For the CDR3, the DNA is TGTGCCAGCAGCGTCCTGGGCAGTCGCACAGATACGCAGTATTTT.

V and J are TRBV7-9 and TRBJ2-3, with TRBD1 identical over 7 bases. CDR3 length: 13 amino acids. CDR1 is SEHNR, CDR2 FQNEAQ, per germline (reference sequence). After removal of 2 bases from V and 4 bases from J, the junction contained 0 bases not matched to a gene. CDR3 amino acids: CASSLQGADTQYF. Here the CDR3 DNA reads TGTGCCAGCAGCTTACAGGGGGCAGATACGCAGTATTTT.

This chain uses TRBV28 with TRBJ2-5; D call uncertain. The germline gives CDR1 MDHEN, CDR2 SYDVKM. The V end lost 5 bases, the J end lost 5 bases, and 12 bases lay between the germline ends. This CDR3 is built from 13 residues. The CDR3 reads CASSPTNRETQYF. CDR3 bases: TGTGCCAGCAGTCCAACCAATCGGGAGACCCAGTACTTC.

V usage is TRBV7-3 and J usage is TRBJ1-1; perhaps TRBD1 as D (6 bases). CDR3 length equals 14 residues. Germline V gene data show CDR1 as SGHTA and CDR2 as FQGTGA. Trimming left V 6 bases short and J 1 base short, with 12 bases between. Written as DNA, the CDR3 is TGTGCCAGCAGTATAGGACAGTCGAACACTGAAGCTTTCTTT. It translates to CASSIGQSNTEAFF.

The J gene is TRBJ2-3, the V gene TRBV7-3; D uncertain. The CDR3 runs to 13 residues. Deletions cut 5 bases from V and 6 bases from J, with 12 bases between. CDR1 is SGHTA, CDR2 FQGTGA, per germline. CDR3 DNA: TGTGCCAGCAGCCCCAATCTCAGGGATACGCAGTATTTT. Protein: CASSPNLRDTQYF. Looking up the rest from reference TRBV7-3 and TRBJ2-3 gives the full variable domain: GAGVSQTPSNKVTEKGKYVELRCDPISGHTALYWYRQSLGQGPEFLIYFQGTGAADDSGLPNDRFFAVRPEGSVSTLKIQRTERGDSAVYLCASSPNLRDTQYFGPGTRLTVL.

This chain connects TRBV30 to TRBJ2-7, with 7 bases fitting TRBD2. The CDR3 runs to 13 residues. CDR1 and CDR2 (germline): GTSNPN, SVGIG (reference sequence). V shed 1 base and J 5 bases; nucleotides not matched to a gene: 5. The DNA for the CDR3 is TGTGCCTGGAGTGCGGGGGACTACGACGAGCAGTACTTC. Translation gives CAWSAGDYDEQYF.

The chain joins TRBV4-1 to TRBJ2-3; D unclear. Between the trimmed V and J ends, which lost 2 bases and 2 bases, there was a span of 11 bases. The CDR3 covers 15 residues. The germline V gene encodes CDR1 MGHRA and CDR2 YSYEKL. The CDR3 is CASSQQTWDTDTQYF. CDR3 in DNA: TGCGCCAGCAGCCAACAAACTTGGGACACAGATACGCAGTATTTT.

Concerning this clone: The same CDR3 is also encoded by other DNA sequences in this sample. The chain carries TRBV7-9 and TRBJ2-7; tentatively, D is TRBD2 (6 bases). The V end lost 2 bases, the J end lost 7 bases, and 9 bases lay between the germline ends. CDR3 size: 12 residues. Germline V gives CDR1 SEHNR, CDR2 FQNEAQ (reference sequence). The CDR3 region is CASSLQGGEQYF. The CDR3 nucleotides read TGTGCCAGCAGCTTACAGGGAGGAGAGCAGTACTTC.

By share of the sample, this clone is medium-sized. DNA for the CDR3: TGTGCCAGCAGTGAAGGGGCACTCGCGGGAATCAAAGAGACCCAGTACTTC. This encodes CASSEGALAGIKETQYF. This sequence joins TRBV2 and TRBJ2-5; tentative D call: TRBD2 (6 bases). The CDR3 runs 17 residues. V gave up 1 base and J gave up 3 bases, with 18 bases separating them. The V gene's germline CDR1 is SNHLY and CDR2 FYNNEI.

Turning to this clone: At one boundary the junction diverges from the germline segment, which might be a read error. The genes are TRBV4-1 and TRBJ2-3; D call uncertain. Germline loops: CDR1 MGHRA, CDR2 YSYEKL. The CDR3 contains 12 residues. The CDR3: CASSHQGGHASF. CDR3 nucleotide sequence: TGCGCCAGCAGCCATCAAGGTGGGCATGCTTCTTTT.

This clone was counted a few times. V is TRBV9 and J is TRBJ2-1; TRBD1 matches at 9 bases. The V segment lost 4 bases and the J segment 8 bases; nucleotides outside the gene matches: 7. Germline V gene lookup returns CDR1 SGDLS and CDR2 YYNGEE. The CDR3 runs 14 residues. CDR3 nucleotides: TGTGCCAGCAGCTCTCGGGACAGGGCATATGAGCAGTTCTTC. Its protein is CASSSRDRAYEQFF.

This chain connects TRBV13 to TRBJ2-7; tentatively, D is TRBD2 (5 bases). V shed 5 bases and J shed 6 bases, with 17 bases lying between them. Germline V CDR1 and CDR2: PRHDT, FYEKMQ (reference sequence). The CDR3 extends over 14 amino acids. DNA for the CDR3: TGTGCCAGCAGCGATAGCCGGGTGGGGAGCGAGCAGTACTTC. This sequence encodes CASSDSRVGSEQYF.

Comments on this clone: Compared with germline, one end of the junction differs, possibly owing to a read error. V usage is TRBV19 and J usage is TRBJ1-1; the D is unclear. In germline, CDR1 is LNHDA, CDR2 SQIVND (reference sequence). The CDR3 loop spans 13 amino acids. The chain's CDR3 is CVSSGEGNTEAFF. The CDR3 DNA reads TGTGTCAGTAGCGGAGAAGGGAACACTGAAGCTTTCTTT.

The V and J genes are TRBV7-9 and TRBJ2-7; 9 bases are shared with TRBD1. The length of the CDR3 is 15 residues. The ends lost 3 bases at V and 4 bases at J; junction bases unmatched: 7. Germline-derived CDR1 and CDR2 are SEHNR and FQNEAQ (reference sequence). DNA of the CDR3: TGTGCCAGCAGCTTGTACCGGGACAGGGTATACGAGCAGTACTTC. Protein product: CASSLYRDRVYEQYF.

This sequence joins TRBV28 and TRBJ2-4; 8 bases align to TRBD2. The CDR3 is 15 amino acids. The J segment lost 1 base and the V segment lost 4 bases, leaving 3 bases of the junction unmatched. From germline, CDR1 is MDHEN and CDR2 SYDVKM. DNA of the CDR3: TGTGCCAGCAGTTCTCCGGGGGGGGCCAAAAACATTCAGTACTTC. Its protein product is CASSSPGGAKNIQYF. Using reference TRBV28 and TRBJ2-4 for the parts outside the CDR3, the full variable domain is DVKVTQSSRYLVKRTGEKVFLECVQDMDHENMFWYRQDPGLGLRLIYFSYDVKMKEKGDIPEGYSVSREKKERFSLILESASTNQTSMYLCASSSPGGAKNIQYFGAGTRLSVL.

CDR3 sequence (DNA): TGTGCCTGGAGTGTTAGTTGGCTCTCTGGAAACACCATATATTTT. It is translated as CAWSVSWLSGNTIYF. This chain uses TRBV30 with TRBJ1-3, with D unclear. Germline V gives CDR1 GTSNPN, CDR2 SVGIG (reference sequence). Trimming stripped 0 bases from V and 0 bases from J, with 9 bases between. The CDR3 has 15 residues.

This chain links TRBV6-1 with TRBJ2-7; no reliable D call. Trimming pared 6 bases from V and 3 bases from J, leaving 15 bases between. Germline V gene sequence: CDR1 MNHNS, CDR2 SASEGT. The CDR3 is 14 residues long. CDR3 DNA: TGTGCCAGCAGGCCCACTTTCCCAAACTACGAGCAGTACTTC. Protein product: CASRPTFPNYEQYF.

The CDR3 spells CASSPSVDTQYF. The CDR3 DNA reads TGTGCCAGCAGCCCCTCTGTCGATACGCAGTATTTT. This chain links TRBV7-9 with TRBJ2-3, with D hard to call. Germline V gene lookup returns CDR1 SEHNR and CDR2 FQNEAQ (reference sequence). Trimming removed 5 bases at V and 6 bases at J, with 9 bases between. CDR3 length equals 12 residues.

A single count supports this clone. The rearrangement links TRBV5-6 to TRBJ2-7; D might be TRBD2 (5 bases). CDR1 and CDR2 (germline): SGHDT, YYEEEE. V dropped 4 bases and J dropped 5 bases, with 16 bases sitting between them. CDR3 length equals 14 residues. For the CDR3, the DNA is TGTGCCAGCAGCGGACTGCGGGTTAGCCACGAGCAGTACTTC. It yields the protein CASSGLRVSHEQYF.

The V call is TRBV5-6, the J call TRBJ1-2; D remains unclear. The CDR3 has 12 amino acids. In germline, CDR1 is SGHDT, CDR2 YYEEEE. Deletions cut 4 bases from V and 4 bases from J, with 8 bases between. The CDR3 is CASSPWGYGYTF. As DNA, the CDR3 is TGTGCCAGCAGCCCGTGGGGCTATGGCTACACCTTC.

This chain joins TRBV7-3 and TRBJ2-1; 9 bases map to TRBD2. The CDR3 totals 16 residues. Per the germline V gene, CDR1 is SGHTA and CDR2 is FQGTGA. J was trimmed by 4 bases and V by 2 bases; bases with no gene match: 6. Here the CDR3 DNA reads TGTGCCAGCAGCTTATCCGCGGGAGGGCCTTACAATGAGCAGTTCTTC. This sequence encodes CASSLSAGGPYNEQFF. Full variable domain (outside the CDR3, taken from reference TRBV7-3 and TRBJ2-1): GAGVSQTPSNKVTEKGKYVELRCDPISGHTALYWYRQSLGQGPEFLIYFQGTGAADDSGLPNDRFFAVRPEGSVSTLKIQRTERGDSAVYLCASSLSAGGPYNEQFFGPGTRLTVL.

This chain joins TRBV2 and TRBJ2-1; TRBD2 matches 7 bases. With V trimmed by 7 bases and J by 6 bases, 6 bases remained unmatched. Germline assignment: CDR1 SNHLY and CDR2 FYNNEI. This CDR3 has 13 residues. The CDR3 here is CASMLGGSNEQFF. The CDR3 region has the DNA TGTGCCAGCATGTTGGGCGGGAGCAATGAGCAGTTCTTC.

With respect to this clone: The sample holds other DNA sequences that translate to the same CDR3. V is TRBV6-1 and J is TRBJ2-5; TRBD1 might be the D (6 bases). The germline gives CDR1 MNHNS, CDR2 SASEGT. Trimming removed 6 bases from V and 1 base from J, with 9 bases in between. The length of the CDR3 is 13 residues. The CDR3: CASRRGFQETQYF. The CDR3 DNA reads as TGTGCCAGCAGGAGGGGGTTCCAAGAGACCCAGTACTTC.

The CDR3 protein is CASSFRTERQNIQYF. Here the CDR3 DNA reads TGTGCCAGTAGTTTCCGGACGGAGCGACAGAACATTCAGTACTTC. This chain uses TRBV19 with TRBJ2-4; a weak D match, TRBD1 (5 bases). This CDR3 region has 15 residues. V lost 5 bases to trimming and J lost 7 bases, with 18 bases between them. Germline V gives CDR1 LNHDA, CDR2 SQIVND (reference sequence).